This TCR beta chain was recovered during a study of OX40 agonist ivuxolimab in advanced cancers. This table comes from immunoSEQ multiplex PCR, and its TCRdb copy is limited to in-frame clones, with some not included. The sample holds 65,000 to 85,000 clones; more than 75% are singletons and the top ten take 2% to 2.5%. The germline CDR1 and CDR2 sequences are SGHRS and YFSETQ. V lost 1 base, J lost 3 bases, and 13 bases lay in between. This CDR3 is 15 amino acids long. V usage is TRBV5-1 and J usage is TRBJ1-1; perhaps TRBD1 as D (5 bases). Sequencing used CD4+ or CD8+ T cells sorted from blood, obtained in a trial of the OX40 agonist ivuxolimab. The receptor was isolated from an adult with an advanced solid tumor such as melanoma, head and neck, liver or kidney cancer. CDR3 sequence: CASSLPGYGDTEAFF. The CDR3 DNA is TGCGCCAGCAGCTTGCCAGGGTACGGGGACACTGAAGCTTTCTTT.